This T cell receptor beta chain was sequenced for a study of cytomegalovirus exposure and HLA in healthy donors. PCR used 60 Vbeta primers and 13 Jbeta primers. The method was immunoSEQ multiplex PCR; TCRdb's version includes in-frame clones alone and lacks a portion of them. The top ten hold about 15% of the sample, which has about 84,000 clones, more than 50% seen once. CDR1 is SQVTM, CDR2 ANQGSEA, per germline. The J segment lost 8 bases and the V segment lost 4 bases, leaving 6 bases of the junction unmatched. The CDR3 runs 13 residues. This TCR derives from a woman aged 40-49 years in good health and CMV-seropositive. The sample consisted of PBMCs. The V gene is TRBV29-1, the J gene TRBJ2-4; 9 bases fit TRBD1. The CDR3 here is CSVGEDRGYIQYF. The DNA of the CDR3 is TGCAGCGTTGGAGAGGACAGGGGTTACATTCAGTACTTC.